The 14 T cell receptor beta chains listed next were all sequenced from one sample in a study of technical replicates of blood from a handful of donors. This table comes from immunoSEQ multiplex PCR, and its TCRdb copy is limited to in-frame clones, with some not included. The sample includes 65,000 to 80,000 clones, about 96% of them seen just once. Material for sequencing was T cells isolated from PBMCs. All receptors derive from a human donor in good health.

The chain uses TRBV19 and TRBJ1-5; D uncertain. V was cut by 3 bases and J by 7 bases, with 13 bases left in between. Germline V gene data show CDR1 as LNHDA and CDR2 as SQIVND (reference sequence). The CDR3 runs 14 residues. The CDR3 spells CASSMSAGGQPQHF. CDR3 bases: TGTGCCAGTAGTATGTCGGCAGGCGGGCAGCCCCAGCATTTT.

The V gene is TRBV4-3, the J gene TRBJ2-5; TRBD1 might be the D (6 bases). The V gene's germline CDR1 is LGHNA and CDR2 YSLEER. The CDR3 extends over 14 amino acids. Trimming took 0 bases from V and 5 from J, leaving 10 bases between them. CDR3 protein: CASSQEMGAETQYF. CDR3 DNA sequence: TGCGCCAGCAGCCAAGAAATGGGGGCGGAGACCCAGTACTTC.

The DNA for the CDR3 is TGTGCCAGCAGCCAATTTCGTGAGCGGGAGTTCACCGGGGAGCTGTTTTTT. This sequence encodes CASSQFREREFTGELFF. The chain is built from TRBV14 and TRBJ2-2; 8 nucleotides agree with TRBD2. With 2 bases clipped from V and 4 bases from J, the junction kept 9 bases outside the gene matches. There are 17 residues in the CDR3. Germline V gene sequence: CDR1 SGHDN, CDR2 FVKESK.

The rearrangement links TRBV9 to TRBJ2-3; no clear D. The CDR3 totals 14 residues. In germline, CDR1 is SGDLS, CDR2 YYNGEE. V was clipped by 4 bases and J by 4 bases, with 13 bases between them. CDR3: CASSPRRPSDTQYF. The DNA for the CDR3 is TGTGCCAGCAGCCCCCGTCGTCCTTCAGATACGCAGTATTTT.

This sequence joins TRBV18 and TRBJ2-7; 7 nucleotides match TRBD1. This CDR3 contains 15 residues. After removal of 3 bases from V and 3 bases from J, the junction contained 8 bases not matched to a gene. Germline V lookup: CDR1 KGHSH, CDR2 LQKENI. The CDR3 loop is CASSPSDGQDYEQYF. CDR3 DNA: TGTGCCAGCTCACCTTCCGACGGACAGGACTACGAGCAGTACTTC.

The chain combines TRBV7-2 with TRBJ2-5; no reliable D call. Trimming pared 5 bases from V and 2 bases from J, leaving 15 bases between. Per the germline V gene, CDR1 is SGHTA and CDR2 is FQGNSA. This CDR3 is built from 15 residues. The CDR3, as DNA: TGTGCCAGCAGCCGGTCGTCAAACGGTCAAGAGACCCAGTACTTC. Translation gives CASSRSSNGQETQYF.

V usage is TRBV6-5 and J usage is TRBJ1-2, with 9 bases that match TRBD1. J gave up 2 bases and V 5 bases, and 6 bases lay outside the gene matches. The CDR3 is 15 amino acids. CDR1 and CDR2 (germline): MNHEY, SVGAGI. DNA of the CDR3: TGTGCCAGCAGTCGACAGGGGGTCCTCAACTATGGCTACACCTTC. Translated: CASSRQGVLNYGYTF.

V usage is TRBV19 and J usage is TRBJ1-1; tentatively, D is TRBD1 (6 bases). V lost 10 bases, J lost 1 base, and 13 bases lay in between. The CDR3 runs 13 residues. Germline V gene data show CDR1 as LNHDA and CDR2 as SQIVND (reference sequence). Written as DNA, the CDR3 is TGTGCCACATCAGACAGGCCGAACACTGAAGCTTTCTTT. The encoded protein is CATSDRPNTEAFF.

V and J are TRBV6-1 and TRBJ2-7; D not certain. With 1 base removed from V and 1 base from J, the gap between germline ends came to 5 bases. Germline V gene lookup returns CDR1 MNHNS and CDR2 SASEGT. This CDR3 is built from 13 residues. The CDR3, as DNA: TGTGCCAGCAGTGAAGTCAGGTCCTACGAGCAGTACTTC. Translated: CASSEVRSYEQYF.

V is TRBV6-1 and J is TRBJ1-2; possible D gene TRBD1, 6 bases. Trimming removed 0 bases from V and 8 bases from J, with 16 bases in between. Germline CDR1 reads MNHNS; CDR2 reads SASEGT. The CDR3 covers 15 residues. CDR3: CASSEAPGRQAGYTF. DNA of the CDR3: TGTGCCAGCAGTGAAGCTCCGGGGAGACAGGCGGGCTACACCTTC.

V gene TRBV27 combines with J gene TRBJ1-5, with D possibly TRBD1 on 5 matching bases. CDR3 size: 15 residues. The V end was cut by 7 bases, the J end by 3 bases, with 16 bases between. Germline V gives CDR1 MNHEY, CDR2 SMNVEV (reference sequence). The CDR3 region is CASTPRGRDNQPQHF. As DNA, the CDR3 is TGTGCCAGCACCCCAAGGGGCAGGGACAATCAGCCCCAGCATTTT.

This CDR3 is CATSRDGGEGYTF. In nucleotides, the CDR3 is TGTGCCACCAGCAGAGACGGGGGGGAAGGCTACACCTTC. The chain recombines TRBV15 with TRBJ1-2, with D possibly being TRBD1 (5 bases). The CDR3 runs to 13 residues. The germline CDR1 and CDR2 sequences are LNHNV and YYDKDF (reference sequence). The V end was cut by 0 bases, the J end by 8 bases, with 10 bases between.

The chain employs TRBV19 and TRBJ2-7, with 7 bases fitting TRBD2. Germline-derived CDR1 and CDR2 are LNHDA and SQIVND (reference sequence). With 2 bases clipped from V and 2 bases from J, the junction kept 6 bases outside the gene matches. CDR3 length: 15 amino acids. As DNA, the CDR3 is TGTGCCAGTAGTATAATAGCGGGTGATGCCTACGAGCAGTACTTC. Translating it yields CASSIIAGDAYEQYF.

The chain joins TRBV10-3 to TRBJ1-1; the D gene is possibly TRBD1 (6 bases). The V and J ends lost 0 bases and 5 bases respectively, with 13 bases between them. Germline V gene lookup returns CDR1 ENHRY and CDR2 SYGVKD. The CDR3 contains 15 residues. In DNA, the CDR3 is TGTGCCATCAGTGAGTCGTGGGGCAGGGGAACTGAAGCTTTCTTT. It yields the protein CAISESWGRGTEAFF.